Presented here are 3 T cell receptor beta chains from one specimen sequenced in a study of blood T cell repertoires in COVID-19. The assay was immunoSEQ multiplex PCR, and TCRdb's table has in-frame clones only and misses some. The data show fewer than 250,000 clones, 87% seen once. The specimen was PBMCs or T cells enriched from blood (not recorded which). All receptors derive from a woman aged 25 to 39 with acute COVID-19.

This chain uses TRBV5-1 with TRBJ1-3; D perhaps matches TRBD1 (5 bases). Trimming removed 4 bases from V and 2 bases from J, with 13 bases in between. Germline CDR1 and CDR2: SGHRS and YFSETQ. There are 15 residues in the CDR3. CDR3 sequence (DNA): TGCGCCAGCAGCCAATCGACGGGGGCTGGAAACACCATATATTTT. Protein: CASSQSTGAGNTIYF.

The table lists this clone with a count of one. V and J are TRBV6-5 and TRBJ1-2; 7 bases map to TRBD1. Trimming took 5 bases from V and 3 from J; bases not matched to a gene: 6. This CDR3 region has 14 residues. Germline CDR1 MNHEY, CDR2 SVGAGI. The CDR3 DNA sequence: TGTGCCAGCAGTCCGGGGACAGCCTACTATGGCTACACCTTC. As protein: CASSPGTAYYGYTF.

The CDR3 region is CASSMASPRGNQPQHF. The CDR3 coding sequence is TGTGCCAGTAGTATGGCTAGTCCAAGGGGAAATCAGCCCCAGCATTTT. The chain carries TRBV19 and TRBJ1-5; tentatively, D is TRBD1 (5 bases). The V gene lost 3 bases and the J gene lost 4 bases, with 16 bases spanning the gap. This CDR3 is 16 amino acids long. The V gene's germline CDR1 is LNHDA and CDR2 SQIVND (reference sequence).